This entry concerns a single T cell receptor beta chain. Germline V gene lookup returns CDR1 MDHEN and CDR2 SYDVKM. The CDR3 is 13 amino acids. The V end lost 6 bases, the J end lost 3 bases, and 10 bases lay between the germline ends. The record originates from a study of PD-L1 blockade in urothelial cancer. Study overall: A median approximately 140,000 T cells were found in blood samples.

Specified time point: pretreatment peripheral blood. Sequencing used immunoSEQ multiplex PCR; TCRdb keeps in-frame clones, though not all of them. The sample consists of about 93,000 clones, around 90% of them appearing once. The chain has TRBV28 and TRBJ2-3; tentatively, D is TRBD1 (6 bases). The source is a man aged 55 to 70 with urothelial cancer. The source was PBMCs, collected around atezolizumab (anti-PD-L1) treatment. In DNA, the CDR3 is TGTGCCAGCAGCCTACAGGGAACAGATACGCAGTATTTT. Translated, it gives CASSLQGTDTQYF.